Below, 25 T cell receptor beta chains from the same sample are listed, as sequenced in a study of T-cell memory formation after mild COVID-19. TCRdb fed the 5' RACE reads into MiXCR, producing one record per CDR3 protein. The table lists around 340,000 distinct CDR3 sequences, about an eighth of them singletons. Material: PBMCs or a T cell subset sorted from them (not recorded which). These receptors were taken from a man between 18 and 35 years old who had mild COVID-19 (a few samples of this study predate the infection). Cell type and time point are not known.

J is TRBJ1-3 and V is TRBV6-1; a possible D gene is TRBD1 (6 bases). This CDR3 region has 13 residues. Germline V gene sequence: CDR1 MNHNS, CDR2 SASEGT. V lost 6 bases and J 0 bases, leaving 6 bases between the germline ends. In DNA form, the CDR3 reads TGTGCCAGCAGCAGGGGCTCTGGAAACACCATATATTTT. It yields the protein CASSRGSGNTIYF.

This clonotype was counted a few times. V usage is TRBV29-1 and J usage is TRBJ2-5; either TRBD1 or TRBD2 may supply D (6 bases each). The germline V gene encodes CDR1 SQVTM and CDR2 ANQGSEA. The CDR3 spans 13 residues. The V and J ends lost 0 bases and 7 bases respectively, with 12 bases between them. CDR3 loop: CSVEDQEGGTQYF. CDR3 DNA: TGCAGCGTTGAAGATCAGGAGGGGGGGACCCAGTACTTC.

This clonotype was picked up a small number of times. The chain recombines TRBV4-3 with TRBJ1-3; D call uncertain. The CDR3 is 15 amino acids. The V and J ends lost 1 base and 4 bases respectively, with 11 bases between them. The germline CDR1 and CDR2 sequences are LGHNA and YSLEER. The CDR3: CASSQVRSGGNTIYF. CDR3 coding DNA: TGCGCCAGCAGCCAAGTCCGTAGCGGAGGAAACACCATATATTTT.

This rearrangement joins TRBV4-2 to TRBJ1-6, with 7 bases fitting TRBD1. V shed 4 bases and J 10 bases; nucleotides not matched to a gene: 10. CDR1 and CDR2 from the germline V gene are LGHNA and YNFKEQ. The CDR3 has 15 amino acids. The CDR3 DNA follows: TGTGCCAGCAGCCCGAATCAAGGGGGCGGGTCACCCCTCCACTTT. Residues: CASSPNQGGGSPLHF.

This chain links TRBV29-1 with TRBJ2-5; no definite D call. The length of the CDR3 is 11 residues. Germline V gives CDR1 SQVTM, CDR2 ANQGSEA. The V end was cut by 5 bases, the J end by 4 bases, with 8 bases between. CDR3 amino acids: CSVRNGETQYF. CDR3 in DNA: TGCAGCGTTCGGAATGGAGAGACCCAGTACTTC.

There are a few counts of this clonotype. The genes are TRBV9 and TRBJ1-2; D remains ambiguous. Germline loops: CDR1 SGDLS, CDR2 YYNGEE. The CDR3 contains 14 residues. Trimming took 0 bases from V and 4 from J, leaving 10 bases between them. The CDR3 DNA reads TGTGCCAGCAGCGTAGCGGCCAGCCCCTATGGCTACACCTTC. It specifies CASSVAASPYGYTF.

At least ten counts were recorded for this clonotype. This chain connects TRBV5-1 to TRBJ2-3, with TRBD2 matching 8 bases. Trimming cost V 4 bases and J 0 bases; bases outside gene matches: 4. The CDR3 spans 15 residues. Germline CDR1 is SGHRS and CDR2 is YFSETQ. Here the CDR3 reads CASSLSGGSTDTQYF. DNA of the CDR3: TGCGCCAGCAGCCTCAGCGGGGGCAGCACAGATACGCAGTATTTT.

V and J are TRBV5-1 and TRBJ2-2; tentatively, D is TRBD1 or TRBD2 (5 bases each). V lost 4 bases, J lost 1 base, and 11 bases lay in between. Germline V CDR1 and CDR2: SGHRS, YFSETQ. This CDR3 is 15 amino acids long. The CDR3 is CASSQRGVNTGELFF. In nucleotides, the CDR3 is TGCGCCAGCAGCCAAAGAGGGGTGAACACCGGGGAGCTGTTTTTT.

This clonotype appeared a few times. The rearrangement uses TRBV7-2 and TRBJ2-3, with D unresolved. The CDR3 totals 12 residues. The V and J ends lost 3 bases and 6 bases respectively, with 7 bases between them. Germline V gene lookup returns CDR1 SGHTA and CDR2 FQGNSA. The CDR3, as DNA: TGTGCCAGCAGCTTCTTTTCCGATACGCAGTATTTT. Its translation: CASSFFSDTQYF.

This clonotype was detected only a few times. The CDR3 DNA reads TGTGCCAGCTCACCACCGGGCGCGCGGCAGCAGTTCTTC. Protein product: CASSPPGARQQFF. J is TRBJ2-1 and V is TRBV18; D is unclear. The CDR3 has 13 residues. The germline V and J ends were trimmed by 0 bases and 11 bases, with 11 bases remaining between them. Germline V gives CDR1 KGHSH, CDR2 LQKENI.

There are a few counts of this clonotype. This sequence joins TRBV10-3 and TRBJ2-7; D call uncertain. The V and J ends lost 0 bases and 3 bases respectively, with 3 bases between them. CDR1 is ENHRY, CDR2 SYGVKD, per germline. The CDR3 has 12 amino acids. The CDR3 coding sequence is TGTGCCATCAGTGAGTCGAACTACGAGCAGTACTTC. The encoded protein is CAISESNYEQYF.

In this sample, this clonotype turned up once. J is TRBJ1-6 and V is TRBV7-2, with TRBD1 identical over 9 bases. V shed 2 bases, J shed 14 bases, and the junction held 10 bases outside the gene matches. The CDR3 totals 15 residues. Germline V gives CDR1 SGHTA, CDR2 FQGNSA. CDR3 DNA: TGTGCCAGCAGCTTATCCGGGACAGGGACCCCCACCCTCCACTTT. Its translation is CASSLSGTGTPTLHF.

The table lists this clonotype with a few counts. CDR3 DNA: TGCAGTGCTAGAGATCAGCGGGACAGGTCTTTTTATTCACCCCTCCACTTT. Translation: CSARDQRDRSFYSPLHF. The V gene is TRBV20-1, the J gene TRBJ1-6; TRBD1 matches at 8 bases. V lost 0 bases, J lost 8 bases, and 12 bases stayed unmatched. CDR1 is DFQATT and CDR2 is SNEGSKA in the germline V gene (reference sequence). The CDR3 sequence is 17 residues long.

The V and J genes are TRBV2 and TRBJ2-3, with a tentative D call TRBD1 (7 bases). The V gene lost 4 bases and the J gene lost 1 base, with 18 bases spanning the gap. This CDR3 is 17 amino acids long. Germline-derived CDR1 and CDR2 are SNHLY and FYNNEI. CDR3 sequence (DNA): TGTGCCAGCAGTGGTTGGGCGGAGGGGGCTGGCACAGATACGCAGTATTTT. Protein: CASSGWAEGAGTDTQYF.

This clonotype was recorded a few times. CDR3 sequence: CSARDRMNTEAFF. In nucleotides, the CDR3 is TGCAGTGCTAGAGACAGGATGAACACTGAAGCTTTCTTT. This chain joins TRBV20-1 and TRBJ1-1; unclear D gene. CDR1 is DFQATT, CDR2 SNEGSKA, per germline (reference sequence). V lost 0 bases to trimming and J lost 0 bases, with 5 bases between them. The CDR3 is made up of 13 amino acids.

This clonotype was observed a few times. The CDR3: CASRGVRGDKEPQYF. The CDR3, as DNA: TGTGCCAGCAGGGGGGTCCGAGGGGATAAGGAGCCCCAGTACTTC. This chain uses TRBV21-1 with TRBJ2-5; the D call TRBD1 from the table was never checked on the DNA. TRBV21-1 is noted as a pseudogene. The CDR3 runs to 15 residues.

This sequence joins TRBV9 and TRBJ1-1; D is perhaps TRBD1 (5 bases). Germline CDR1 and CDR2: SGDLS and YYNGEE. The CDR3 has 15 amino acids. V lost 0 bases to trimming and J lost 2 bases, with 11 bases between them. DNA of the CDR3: TGTGCCAGCAGCGTAGGAGGGGCTGTCAACACTGAAGCTTTCTTT. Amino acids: CASSVGGAVNTEAFF.

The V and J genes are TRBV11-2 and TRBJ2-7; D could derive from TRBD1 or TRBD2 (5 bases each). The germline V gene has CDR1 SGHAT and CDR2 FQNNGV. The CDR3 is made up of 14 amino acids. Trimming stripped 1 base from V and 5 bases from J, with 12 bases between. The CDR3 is CASSLARGGHEQYF. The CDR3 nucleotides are TGTGCCAGCAGCTTAGCACGGGGCGGCCACGAGCAGTACTTC.

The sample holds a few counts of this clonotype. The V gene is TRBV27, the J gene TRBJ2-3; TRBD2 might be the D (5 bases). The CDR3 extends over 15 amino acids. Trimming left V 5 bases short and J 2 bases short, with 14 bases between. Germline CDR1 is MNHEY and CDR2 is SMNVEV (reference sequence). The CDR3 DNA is TGTGCCAGCAGTCCTGGGGAGACCTACACAGATACGCAGTATTTT. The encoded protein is CASSPGETYTDTQYF.

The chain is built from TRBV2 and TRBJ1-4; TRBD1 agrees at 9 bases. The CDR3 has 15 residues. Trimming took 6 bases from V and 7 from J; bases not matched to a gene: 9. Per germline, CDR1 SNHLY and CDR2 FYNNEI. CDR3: CASSDTGGRGEKLFF. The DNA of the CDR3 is TGTGCCAGCAGCGACACAGGGGGCAGAGGTGAAAAACTGTTTTTT.

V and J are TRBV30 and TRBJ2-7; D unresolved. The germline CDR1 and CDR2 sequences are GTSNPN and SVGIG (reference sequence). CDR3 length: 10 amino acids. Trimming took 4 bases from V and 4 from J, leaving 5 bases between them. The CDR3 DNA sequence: TGTGCCTGGACAGAGTACGAGCAGTACGTC. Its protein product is CAWTEYEQYV.

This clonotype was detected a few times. This chain's CDR3 is CSARTREGSGTIQETQYF. Written as DNA, the CDR3 is TGCAGTGCTAGAACGCGAGAAGGGTCAGGGACAATCCAAGAGACCCAGTACTTC. The chain joins TRBV20-1 to TRBJ2-5, with a possible D match to TRBD1 (6 bases). V lost 2 bases and J lost 1, with 23 bases in between. This CDR3 is built from 18 residues. The V gene's germline CDR1 is DFQATT and CDR2 SNEGSKA (reference sequence).

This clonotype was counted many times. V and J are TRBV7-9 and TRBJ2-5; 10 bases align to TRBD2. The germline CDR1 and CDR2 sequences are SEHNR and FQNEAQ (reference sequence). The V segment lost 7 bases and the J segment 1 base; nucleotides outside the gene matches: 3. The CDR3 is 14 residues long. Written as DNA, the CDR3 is TGTGCCAGCAACCCTAGCGGGGGCCAAGAGACCCAGTACTTC. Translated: CASNPSGGQETQYF.

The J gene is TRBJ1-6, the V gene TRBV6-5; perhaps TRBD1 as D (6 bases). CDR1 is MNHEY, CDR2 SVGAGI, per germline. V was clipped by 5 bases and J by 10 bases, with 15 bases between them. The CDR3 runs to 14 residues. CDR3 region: CASSRLTGRSPLHF. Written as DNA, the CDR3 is TGTGCCAGCAGTCGCCTAACAGGGCGATCACCCCTCCACTTT.

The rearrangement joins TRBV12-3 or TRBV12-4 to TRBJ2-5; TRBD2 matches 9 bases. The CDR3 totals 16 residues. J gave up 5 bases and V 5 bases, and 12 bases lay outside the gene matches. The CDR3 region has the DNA TGTGCCAGCAGTACCCATGGGGTAGCGGGGGATGAGACCCAGTACTTC. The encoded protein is CASSTHGVAGDETQYF.